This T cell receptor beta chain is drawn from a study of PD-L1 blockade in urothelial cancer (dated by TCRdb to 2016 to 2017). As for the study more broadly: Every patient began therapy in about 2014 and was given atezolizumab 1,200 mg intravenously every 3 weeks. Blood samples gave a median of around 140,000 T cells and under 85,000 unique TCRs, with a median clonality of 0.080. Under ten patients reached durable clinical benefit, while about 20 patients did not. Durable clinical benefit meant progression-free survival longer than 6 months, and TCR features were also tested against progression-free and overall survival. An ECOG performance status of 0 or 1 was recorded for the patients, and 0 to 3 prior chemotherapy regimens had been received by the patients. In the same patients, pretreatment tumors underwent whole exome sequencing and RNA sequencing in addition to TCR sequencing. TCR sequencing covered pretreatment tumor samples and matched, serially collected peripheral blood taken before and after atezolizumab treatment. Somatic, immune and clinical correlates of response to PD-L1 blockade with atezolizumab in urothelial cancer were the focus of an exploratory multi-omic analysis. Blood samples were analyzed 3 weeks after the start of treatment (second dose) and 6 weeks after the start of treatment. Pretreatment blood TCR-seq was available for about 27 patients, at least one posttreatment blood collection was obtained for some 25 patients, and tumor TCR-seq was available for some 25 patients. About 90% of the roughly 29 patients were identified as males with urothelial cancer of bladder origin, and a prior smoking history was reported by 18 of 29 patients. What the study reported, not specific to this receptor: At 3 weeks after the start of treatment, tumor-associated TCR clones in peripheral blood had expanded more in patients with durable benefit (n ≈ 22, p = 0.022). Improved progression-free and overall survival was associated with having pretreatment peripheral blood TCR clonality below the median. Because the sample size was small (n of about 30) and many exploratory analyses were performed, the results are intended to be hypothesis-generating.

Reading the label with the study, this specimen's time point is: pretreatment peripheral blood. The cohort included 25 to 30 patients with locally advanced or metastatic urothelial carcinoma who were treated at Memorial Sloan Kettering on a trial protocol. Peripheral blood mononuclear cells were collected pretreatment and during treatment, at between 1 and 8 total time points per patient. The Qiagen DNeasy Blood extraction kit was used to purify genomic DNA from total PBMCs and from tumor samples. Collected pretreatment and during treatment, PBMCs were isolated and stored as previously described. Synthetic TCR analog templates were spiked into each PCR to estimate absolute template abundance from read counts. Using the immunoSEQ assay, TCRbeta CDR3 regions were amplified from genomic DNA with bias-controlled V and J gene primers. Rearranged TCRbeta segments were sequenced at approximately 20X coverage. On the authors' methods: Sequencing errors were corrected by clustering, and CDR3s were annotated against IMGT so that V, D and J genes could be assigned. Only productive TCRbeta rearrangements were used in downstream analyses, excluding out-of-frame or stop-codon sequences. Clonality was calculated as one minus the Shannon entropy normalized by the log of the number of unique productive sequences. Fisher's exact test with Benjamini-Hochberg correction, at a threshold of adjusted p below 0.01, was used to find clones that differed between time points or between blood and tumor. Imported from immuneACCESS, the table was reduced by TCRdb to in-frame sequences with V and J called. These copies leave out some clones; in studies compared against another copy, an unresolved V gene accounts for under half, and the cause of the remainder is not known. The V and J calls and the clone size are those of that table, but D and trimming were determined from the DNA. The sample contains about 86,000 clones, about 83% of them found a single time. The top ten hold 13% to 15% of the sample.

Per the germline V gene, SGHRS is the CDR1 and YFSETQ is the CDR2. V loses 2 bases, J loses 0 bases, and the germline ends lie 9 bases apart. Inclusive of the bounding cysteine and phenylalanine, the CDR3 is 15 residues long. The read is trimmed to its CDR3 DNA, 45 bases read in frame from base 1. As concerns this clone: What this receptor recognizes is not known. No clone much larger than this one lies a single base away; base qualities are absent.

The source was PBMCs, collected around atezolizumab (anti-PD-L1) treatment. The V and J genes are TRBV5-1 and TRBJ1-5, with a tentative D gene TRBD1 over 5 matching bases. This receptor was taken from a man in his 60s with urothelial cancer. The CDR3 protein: CASSLLGDSNQPQHF. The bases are TGCGCCAGCAGCTTATTAGGGGATAGCAATCAGCCCCAGCATTTT.